These 11 T cell receptor beta chains were all obtained from the same sample, sequenced in a study of cytomegalovirus exposure and HLA in healthy donors (dated by TCRdb to 2017 to 2019). The library was produced with the immunoSEQ multiplex PCR assay. For the multiplex PCR, a mixture combining 60 forward primers for TCR Vbeta segments and 13 reverse primers for TCR Jbeta segments was used. TCRdb limited this immuneACCESS table to in-frame rearrangements with V and J called. A share of clones is missing; checked studies link under half to unresolved V genes, and the rest is unexplained. The sample has about 160,000 clones on record, 82% of them singletons. Of the sample, roughly 10% is held by the ten largest clones. The sample comprised PBMCs. The receptors were gathered from a man in his fifties in good health and CMV-seropositive.

CDR3 sequence: CASSAPRAASYNEQFF. In DNA, the CDR3 is TGTGCCAGTAGTGCCCCCAGAGCGGCTTCCTACAATGAGCAGTTCTTC. The chain links TRBV19 to TRBJ2-1, with D tentatively TRBD2 (5 bases). This CDR3 comprises 16 residues. The V gene's germline CDR1 is LNHDA and CDR2 SQIVND (reference sequence). Between the trimmed V and J ends, which lost 5 bases and 1 base, there was a span of 15 bases.

The genes are TRBV5-4 and TRBJ2-7; TRBD1 matches 8 bases. Germline V lookup: CDR1 SGHNT, CDR2 YYREEE (reference sequence). This CDR3 has 14 amino acids. J gave up 3 bases and V 4 bases, and 6 bases lay outside the gene matches. The CDR3 nucleotides are TGTGCCAGCAGCATCCGGGACAGGCTCTACGAGCAGTACTTC. Its translation is CASSIRDRLYEQYF.

V gene TRBV5-4 combines with J gene TRBJ1-1, with D possibly matching TRBD1 (6 bases). Germline values: CDR1 SGHNT, CDR2 YYREEE (reference sequence). V was clipped by 0 bases and J by 8 bases, with 14 bases between them. This CDR3 has 14 residues. The CDR3 DNA is TGTGCCAGCAGCTTGGTGGGGACACTTGAAGAAGCTTTCTTT. It yields the protein CASSLVGTLEEAFF.

As for this clone: One end of the junction is discordant with germline, which a read error may explain. V and J are TRBV7-7 and TRBJ1-1; D uncertain. This CDR3 has 13 residues. Germline V gene lookup returns CDR1 SSHAT and CDR2 FNYEAQ (reference sequence). The CDR3 region is CASSLFPDTEAFF. Written as DNA, the CDR3 is TGTGCTAGCAGCTTGTTTCCAGACACTGAAGCTTTCTTT. Full variable domain (remainder filled in from reference TRBV7-7 and TRBJ1-1): GAGVSQSPRYKVTKRGQDVTLRCDPISSHATLYWYQQALGQGPEFLTYFNYEAQPDKSGLPSDRFSAERPEGSISTLTIQRTEQRDSAMYRCASSLFPDTEAFFGQGTRLTVV.

A few counts support this clone. The rearrangement links TRBV5-1 to TRBJ2-2; D is ambiguous. The germline gives CDR1 SGHRS, CDR2 YFSETQ. V dropped 4 bases and J dropped 3 bases, with 4 bases sitting between them. This CDR3 is 12 amino acids long. CDR3 loop: CASSEDTGELFF. The CDR3 DNA follows: TGCGCCAGCAGCGAGGACACCGGGGAGCTGTTTTTT.

There are a few counts of this clone. One junction end does not reproduce the germline sequence, and a read error may be involved. The chain joins TRBV7-7 to TRBJ2-5; D is perhaps TRBD1 (6 bases). This CDR3 contains 13 residues. The germline V gene encodes CDR1 SSHAT and CDR2 FNYEAQ (reference sequence). The CDR3 loop reads CASSLARGETQYF. The CDR3 DNA is TGTGCTAGCAGCTTAGCTAGGGGGGAGACCCAGTACTTC.

The chain recombines TRBV28 with TRBJ2-1; TRBD1 matches at 9 bases. The germline V gene has CDR1 MDHEN and CDR2 SYDVKM. The CDR3 sequence is 17 residues long. V dropped 6 bases and J dropped 6; count of bases not matched to a gene: 15. As DNA, the CDR3 is TGTGCCAGCAGCCCGACTCCTAGGACAGGGGTGGGCAATGAGCAGTTCTTC. This encodes CASSPTPRTGVGNEQFF.

This chain links TRBV4-1 with TRBJ2-1; 7 nucleotides line up with TRBD2. CDR3 length: 15 residues. Germline lookup yields CDR1 MGHRA and CDR2 YSYEKL. Unmatched junction bases numbered 3, after V lost 4 bases and J lost 0 bases. The CDR3 is CASSPLAGSYNEQFF. CDR3 nucleotide sequence: TGCGCCAGCAGCCCCTTAGCGGGCTCCTACAATGAGCAGTTCTTC.

This chain connects TRBV19 to TRBJ2-3; D gene ambiguous. The V end was cut by 2 bases, the J end by 2 bases, with 8 bases between. The CDR3 is 14 amino acids. Germline CDR1 is LNHDA and CDR2 is SQIVND (reference sequence). CDR3 nucleotides: TGTGCCAGTAGTATAAACCAACACACAGATACGCAGTATTTT. It translates to CASSINQHTDTQYF.

CDR3 protein: CAISDFKGAPTGELFF. The CDR3 nucleotides read TGTGCCATCAGTGATTTTAAGGGGGCGCCCACCGGGGAGCTGTTTTTT. This chain joins TRBV10-3 and TRBJ2-2, with 7 bases fitting TRBD1. The V segment lost 3 bases and the J segment 4 bases; nucleotides outside the gene matches: 8. The germline gives CDR1 ENHRY, CDR2 SYGVKD. The CDR3 length is 16 residues.

Details on this clone: A junction end diverges from the germline sequence, so it may reflect a read error. The genes are TRBV9 and TRBJ2-5; D unresolved. CDR3 size: 13 residues. Germline CDR1 SGDLS, CDR2 YYNGEE. The CDR3 DNA follows: TGTGTCAGCAGCGTAGACTCTCAAGAGACCCAGTACTTC. It yields the protein CVSSVDSQETQYF.